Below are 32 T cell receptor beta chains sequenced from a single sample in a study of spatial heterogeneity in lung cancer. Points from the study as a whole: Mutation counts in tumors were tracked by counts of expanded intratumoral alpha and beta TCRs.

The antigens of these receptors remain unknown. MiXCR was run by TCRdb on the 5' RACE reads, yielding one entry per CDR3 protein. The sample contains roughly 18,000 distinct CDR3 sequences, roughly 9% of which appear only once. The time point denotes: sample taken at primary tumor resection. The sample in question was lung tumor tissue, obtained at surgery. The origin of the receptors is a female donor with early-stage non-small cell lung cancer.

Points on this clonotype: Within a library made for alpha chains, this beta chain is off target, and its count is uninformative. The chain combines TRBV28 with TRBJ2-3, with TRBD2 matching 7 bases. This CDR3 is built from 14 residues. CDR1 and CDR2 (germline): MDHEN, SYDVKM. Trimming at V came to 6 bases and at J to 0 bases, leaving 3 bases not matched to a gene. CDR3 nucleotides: TGTGCCAGCAGGTTGGGGGGGAGCACAGATACGCAGTATTTT. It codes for CASRLGGSTDTQYF.

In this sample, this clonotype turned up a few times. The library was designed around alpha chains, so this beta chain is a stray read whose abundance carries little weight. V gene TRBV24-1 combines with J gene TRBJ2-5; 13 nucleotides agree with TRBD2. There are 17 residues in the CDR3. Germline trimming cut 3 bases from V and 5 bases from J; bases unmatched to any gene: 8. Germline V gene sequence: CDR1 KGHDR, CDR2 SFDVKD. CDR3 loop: CATSDPLAGGPTETQYF. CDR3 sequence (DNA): TGTGCCACCAGTGATCCACTAGCGGGGGGGCCCACGGAGACCCAGTACTTC.

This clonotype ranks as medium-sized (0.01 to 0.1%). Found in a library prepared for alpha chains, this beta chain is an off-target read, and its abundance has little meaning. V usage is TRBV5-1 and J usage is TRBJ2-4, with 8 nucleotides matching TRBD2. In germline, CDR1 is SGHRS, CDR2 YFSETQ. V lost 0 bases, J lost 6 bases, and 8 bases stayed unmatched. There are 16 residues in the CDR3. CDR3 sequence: CASSLESGGGGNIQYF. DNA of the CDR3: TGCGCCAGCAGCTTGGAAAGCGGGGGTGGCGGAAACATTCAGTACTTC.

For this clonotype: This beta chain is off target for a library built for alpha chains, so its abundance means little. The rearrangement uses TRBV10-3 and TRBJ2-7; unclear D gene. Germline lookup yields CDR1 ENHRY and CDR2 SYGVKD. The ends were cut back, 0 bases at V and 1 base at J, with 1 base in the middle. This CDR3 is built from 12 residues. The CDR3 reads CAISESSYEQYF. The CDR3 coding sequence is TGTGCCATCAGTGAGTCTTCCTACGAGCAGTACTTC.

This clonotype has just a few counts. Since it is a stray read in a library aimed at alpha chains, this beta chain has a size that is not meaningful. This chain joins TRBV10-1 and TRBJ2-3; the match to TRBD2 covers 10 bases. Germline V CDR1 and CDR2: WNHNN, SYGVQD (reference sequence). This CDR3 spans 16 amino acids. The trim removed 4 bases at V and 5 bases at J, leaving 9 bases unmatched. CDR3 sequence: CASSGDSGGLIDTQYF. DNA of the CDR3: TGCGCCAGCAGTGGGGATAGCGGGGGGCTCATAGATACGCAGTATTTT.

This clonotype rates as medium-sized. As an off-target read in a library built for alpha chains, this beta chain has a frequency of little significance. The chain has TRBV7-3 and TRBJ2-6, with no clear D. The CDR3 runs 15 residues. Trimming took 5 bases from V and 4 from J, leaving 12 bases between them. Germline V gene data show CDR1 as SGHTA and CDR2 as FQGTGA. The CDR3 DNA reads TGTGCCAGCAGCGAGAAAGTGCCCGGGGCCAACGTCCTGACTTTC. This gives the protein CASSEKVPGANVLTF.

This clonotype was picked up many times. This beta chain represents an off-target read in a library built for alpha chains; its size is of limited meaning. The CDR3: CSASSSGDPTYNEQFF. The DNA for the CDR3 is TGCAGTGCTAGTTCTAGCGGGGACCCAACTTACAATGAGCAGTTCTTC. The J gene is TRBJ2-1, the V gene TRBV20-1; TRBD2 matches at 9 bases. With 3 bases clipped from V and 4 bases from J, the junction kept 10 bases outside the gene matches. Germline V gene sequence: CDR1 DFQATT, CDR2 SNEGSKA (reference sequence). The CDR3 is 16 residues long.

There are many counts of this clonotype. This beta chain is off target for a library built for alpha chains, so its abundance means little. The CDR3 loop is CASSFGTSGGAWQFF. The CDR3 DNA is TGTGCCAGCAGCTTTGGGACTAGCGGGGGGGCCTGGCAGTTCTTC. The chain links TRBV7-9 to TRBJ2-1; 16 nucleotides agree with TRBD2. J gave up 12 bases and V 3 bases, and 5 bases lay outside the gene matches. CDR1 and CDR2 (germline): SEHNR, FQNEAQ (reference sequence). This CDR3 is 15 amino acids long.

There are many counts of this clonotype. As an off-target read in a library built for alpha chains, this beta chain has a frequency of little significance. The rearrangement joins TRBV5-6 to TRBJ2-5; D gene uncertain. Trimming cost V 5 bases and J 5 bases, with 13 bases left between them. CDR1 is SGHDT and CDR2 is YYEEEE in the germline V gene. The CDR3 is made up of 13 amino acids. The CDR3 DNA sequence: TGTGCCAGCAGTTACCGTAGGGTGGAGACCCAGTACTTC. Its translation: CASSYRRVETQYF.

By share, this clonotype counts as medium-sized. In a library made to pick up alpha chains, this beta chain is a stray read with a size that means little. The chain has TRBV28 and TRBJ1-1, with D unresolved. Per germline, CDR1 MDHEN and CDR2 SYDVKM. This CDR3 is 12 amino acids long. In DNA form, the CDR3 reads TGTGCTTCTGTTGAGGGGAACACTGAAGCTTTCTTT. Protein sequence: CASVEGNTEAFF.

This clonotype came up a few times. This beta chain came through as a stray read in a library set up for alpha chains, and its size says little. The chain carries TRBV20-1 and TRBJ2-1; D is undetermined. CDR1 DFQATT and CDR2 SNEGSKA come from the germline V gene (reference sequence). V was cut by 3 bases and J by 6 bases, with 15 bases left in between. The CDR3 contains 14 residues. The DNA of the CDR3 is TGCAGTGCTAGGGTAGACGGGCGCAGCAATGAGCAGTTCTTC. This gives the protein CSARVDGRSNEQFF.

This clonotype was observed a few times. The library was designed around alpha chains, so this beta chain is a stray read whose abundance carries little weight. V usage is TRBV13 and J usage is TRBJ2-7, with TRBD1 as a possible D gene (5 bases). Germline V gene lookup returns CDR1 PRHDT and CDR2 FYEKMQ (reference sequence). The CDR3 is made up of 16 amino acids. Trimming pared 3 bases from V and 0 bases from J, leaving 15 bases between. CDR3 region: CASSFYRQFSSYEQYF. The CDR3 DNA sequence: TGTGCCAGCAGCTTTTACAGACAGTTTAGCTCCTACGAGCAGTACTTC.

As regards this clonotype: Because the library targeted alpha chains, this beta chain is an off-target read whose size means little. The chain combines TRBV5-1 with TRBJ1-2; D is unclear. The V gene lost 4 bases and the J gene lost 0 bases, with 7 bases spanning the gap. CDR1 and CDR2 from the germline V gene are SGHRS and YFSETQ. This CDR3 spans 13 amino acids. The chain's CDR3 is CASSGSTNYGYTF. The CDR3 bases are TGCGCCAGCAGCGGCAGTACTAACTATGGCTACACCTTC.

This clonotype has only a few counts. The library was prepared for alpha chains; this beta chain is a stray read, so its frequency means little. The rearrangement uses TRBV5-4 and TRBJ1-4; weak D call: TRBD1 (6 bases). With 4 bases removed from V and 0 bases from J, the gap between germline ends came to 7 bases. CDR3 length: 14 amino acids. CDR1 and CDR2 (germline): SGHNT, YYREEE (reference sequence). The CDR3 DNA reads TGTGCCAGCAGCACAGGGACAACTAATGAAAAACTGTTTTTT. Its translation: CASSTGTTNEKLFF.

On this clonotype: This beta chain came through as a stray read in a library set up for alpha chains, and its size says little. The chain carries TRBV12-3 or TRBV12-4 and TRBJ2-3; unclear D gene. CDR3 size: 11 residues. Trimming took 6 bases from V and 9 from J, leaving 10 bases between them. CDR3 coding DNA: TGTGCCAGCAGCCCGAAAGGCACGCAGTATTTT. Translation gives CASSPKGTQYF.

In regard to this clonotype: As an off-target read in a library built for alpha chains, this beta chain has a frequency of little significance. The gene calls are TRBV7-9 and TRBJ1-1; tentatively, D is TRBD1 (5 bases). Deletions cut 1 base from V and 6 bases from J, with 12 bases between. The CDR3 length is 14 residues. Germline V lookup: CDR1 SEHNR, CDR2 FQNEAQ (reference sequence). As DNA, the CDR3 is TGTGCCAGCAGCTTAGAGGGCAGGGAGGCTGAAGCTTTCTTT. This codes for CASSLEGREAEAFF. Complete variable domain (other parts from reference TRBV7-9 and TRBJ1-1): DTGVSQNPRHKITKRGQNVTFRCDPISEHNRLYWYRQTLGQGPEFLTYFQNEAQLEKSRLLSDRFSAERPKGSFSTLEIQRTEQGDSAMYLCASSLEGREAEAFFGQGTRLTVV.

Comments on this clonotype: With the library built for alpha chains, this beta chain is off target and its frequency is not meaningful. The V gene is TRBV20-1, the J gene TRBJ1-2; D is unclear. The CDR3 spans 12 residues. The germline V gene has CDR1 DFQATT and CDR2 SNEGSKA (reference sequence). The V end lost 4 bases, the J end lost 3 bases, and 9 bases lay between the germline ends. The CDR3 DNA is TGCAGTGCTATGGTCGACGACTATGGCTACACCTTC. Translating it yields CSAMVDDYGYTF.

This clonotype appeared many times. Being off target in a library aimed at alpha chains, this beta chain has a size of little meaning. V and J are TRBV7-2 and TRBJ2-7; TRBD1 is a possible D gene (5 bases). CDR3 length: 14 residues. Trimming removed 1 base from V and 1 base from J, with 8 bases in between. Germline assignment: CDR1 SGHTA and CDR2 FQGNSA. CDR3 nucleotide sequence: TGTGCCAGCAGCTTAGGACAGTTATCCTACGAGCAGTACTTC. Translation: CASSLGQLSYEQYF.

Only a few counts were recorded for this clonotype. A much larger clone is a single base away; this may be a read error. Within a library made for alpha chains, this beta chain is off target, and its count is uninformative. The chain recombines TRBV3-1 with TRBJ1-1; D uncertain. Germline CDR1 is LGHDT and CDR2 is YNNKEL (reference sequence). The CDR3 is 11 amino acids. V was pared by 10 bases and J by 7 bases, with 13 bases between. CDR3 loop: CANSRADEAFF. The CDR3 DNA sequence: TGTGCCAACAGTCGCGCCGATGAAGCTTTCTTT. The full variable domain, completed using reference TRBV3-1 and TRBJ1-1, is DTAVSQTPKYLVTQMGNDKSIKCEQNLGHDTMYWYKQDSKKFLKIMFSYNNKELIINETVPNRFSPKSPDKAHLNLHINSLELGDSAVYFCANSRADEAFFGQGTRLTVV.

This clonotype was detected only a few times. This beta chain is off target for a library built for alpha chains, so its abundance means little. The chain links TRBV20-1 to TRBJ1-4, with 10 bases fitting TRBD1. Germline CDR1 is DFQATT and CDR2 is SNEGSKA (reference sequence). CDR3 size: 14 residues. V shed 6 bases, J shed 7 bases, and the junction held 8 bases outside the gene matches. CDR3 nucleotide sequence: TGCAGTGCCGCCTTCGGGACAGGGGCTGAAAAACTGTTTTTT. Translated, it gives CSAAFGTGAEKLFF.

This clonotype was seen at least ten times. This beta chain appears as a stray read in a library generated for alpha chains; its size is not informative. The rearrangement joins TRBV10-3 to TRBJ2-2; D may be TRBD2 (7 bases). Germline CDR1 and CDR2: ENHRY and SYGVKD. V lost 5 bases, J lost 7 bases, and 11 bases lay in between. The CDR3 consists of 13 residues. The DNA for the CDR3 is TGTGCCATCAGTCGGGGGGCTGACGGGGAGCTGTTTTTT. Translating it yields CAISRGADGELFF.

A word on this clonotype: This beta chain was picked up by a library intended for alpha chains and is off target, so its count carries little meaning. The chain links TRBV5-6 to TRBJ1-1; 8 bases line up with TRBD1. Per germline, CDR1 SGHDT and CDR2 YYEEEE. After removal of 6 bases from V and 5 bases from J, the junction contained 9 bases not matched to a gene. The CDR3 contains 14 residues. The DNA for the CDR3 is TGTGCCAGCATCGGACAGGGATGGAATACTGAAGCTTTCTTT. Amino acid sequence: CASIGQGWNTEAFF.

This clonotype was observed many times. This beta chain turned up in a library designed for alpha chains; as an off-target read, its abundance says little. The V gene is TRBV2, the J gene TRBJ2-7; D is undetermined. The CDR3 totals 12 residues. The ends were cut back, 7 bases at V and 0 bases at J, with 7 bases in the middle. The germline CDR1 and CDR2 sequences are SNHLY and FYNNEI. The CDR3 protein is CASKTSSYEQYF. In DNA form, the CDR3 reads TGTGCCAGCAAGACTTCCTCCTACGAGCAGTACTTC.

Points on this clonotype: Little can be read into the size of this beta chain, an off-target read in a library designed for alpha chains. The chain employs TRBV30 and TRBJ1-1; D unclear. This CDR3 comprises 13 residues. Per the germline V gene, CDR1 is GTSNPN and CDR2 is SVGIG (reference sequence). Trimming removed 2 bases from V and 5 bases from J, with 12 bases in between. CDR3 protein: CAWSIGEGTEAFF. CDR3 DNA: TGTGCCTGGAGTATCGGGGAGGGAACTGAAGCTTTCTTT. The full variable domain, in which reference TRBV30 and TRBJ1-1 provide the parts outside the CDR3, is SQTIHQWPATLVQPVGSPLSLECTVEGTSNPNLYWYRQAAGRGLQLLFYSVGIGQISSEVPQNLSASRPQDRQFILSSKKLLLSDSGFYLCAWSIGEGTEAFFGQGTRLTVV.

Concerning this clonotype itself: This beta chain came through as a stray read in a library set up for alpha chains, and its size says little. The CDR3 nucleotides read TGTGCCAGCAGTTTAGGGACAGCGAACAATGAGCAGTTCTTC. Protein product: CASSLGTANNEQFF. The chain links TRBV28 to TRBJ2-1; 7 nucleotides align to TRBD1. The trim removed 2 bases at V and 5 bases at J, leaving 3 bases unmatched. CDR1 MDHEN and CDR2 SYDVKM come from the germline V gene. The CDR3 is made up of 14 amino acids.

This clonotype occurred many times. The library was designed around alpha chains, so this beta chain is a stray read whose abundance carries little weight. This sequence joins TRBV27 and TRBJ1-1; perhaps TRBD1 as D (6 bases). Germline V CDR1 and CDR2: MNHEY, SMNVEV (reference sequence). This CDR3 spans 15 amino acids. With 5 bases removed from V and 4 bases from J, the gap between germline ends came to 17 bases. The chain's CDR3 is CASSLNSRGITEAFF. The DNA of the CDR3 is TGTGCCAGCAGTCTCAACTCCAGGGGTATCACTGAAGCTTTCTTT.

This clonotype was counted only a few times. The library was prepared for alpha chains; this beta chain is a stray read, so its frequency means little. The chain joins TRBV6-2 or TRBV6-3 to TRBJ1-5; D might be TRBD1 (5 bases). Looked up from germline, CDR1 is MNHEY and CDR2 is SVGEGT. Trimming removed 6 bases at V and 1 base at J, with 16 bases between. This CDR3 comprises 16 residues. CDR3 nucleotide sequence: TGTGCCAGCAGCCACAAGGCGGGGGGAAGCAATCAGCCCCAGCATTTT. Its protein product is CASSHKAGGSNQPQHF.

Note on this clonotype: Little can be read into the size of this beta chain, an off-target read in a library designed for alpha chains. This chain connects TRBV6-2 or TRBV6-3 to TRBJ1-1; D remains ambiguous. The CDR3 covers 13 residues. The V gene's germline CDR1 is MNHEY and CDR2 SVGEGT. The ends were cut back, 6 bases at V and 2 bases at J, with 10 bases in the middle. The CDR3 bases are TGTGCCAGCAGACCCGAACCAAACACTGAAGCTTTCTTT. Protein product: CASRPEPNTEAFF.

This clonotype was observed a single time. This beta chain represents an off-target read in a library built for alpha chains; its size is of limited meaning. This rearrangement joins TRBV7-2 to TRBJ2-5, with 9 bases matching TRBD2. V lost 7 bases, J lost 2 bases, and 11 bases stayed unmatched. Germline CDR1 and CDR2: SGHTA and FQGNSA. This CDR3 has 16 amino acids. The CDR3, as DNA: TGTGCCAGCACAAGATTGCGGGCGGGGGGGCAAGAGACCCAGTACTTC. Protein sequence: CASTRLRAGGQETQYF. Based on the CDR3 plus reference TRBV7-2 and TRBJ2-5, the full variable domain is GAGVSQSPSNKVTEKGKDVELRCDPISGHTALYWYRQSLGQGLEFLIYFQGNSAPDKSGLPSDRFSAERTGGSVSTLTIQRTQQEDSAVYLCASTRLRAGGQETQYFGPGTRLLVL.

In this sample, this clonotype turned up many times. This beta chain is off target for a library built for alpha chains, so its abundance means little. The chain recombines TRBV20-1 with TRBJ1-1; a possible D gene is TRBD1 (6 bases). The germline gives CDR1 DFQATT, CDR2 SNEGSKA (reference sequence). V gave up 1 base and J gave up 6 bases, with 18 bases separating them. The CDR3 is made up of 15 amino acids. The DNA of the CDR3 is TGCAGTGCTAGAGGGGCGGGGGCTACTGACGCTGAAGCTTTCTTT. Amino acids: CSARGAGATDAEAFF.

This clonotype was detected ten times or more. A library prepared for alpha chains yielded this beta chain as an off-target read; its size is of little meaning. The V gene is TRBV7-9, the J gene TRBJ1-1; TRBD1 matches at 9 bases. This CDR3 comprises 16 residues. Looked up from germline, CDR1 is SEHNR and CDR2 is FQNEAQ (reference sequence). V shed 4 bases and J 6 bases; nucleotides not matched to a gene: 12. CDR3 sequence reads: CASSSPSRDRVAEAFF. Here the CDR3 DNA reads TGTGCCAGCAGCTCCCCGTCCCGGGACAGGGTCGCTGAAGCTTTCTTT. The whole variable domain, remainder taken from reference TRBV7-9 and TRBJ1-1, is DTGVSQNPRHKITKRGQNVTFRCDPISEHNRLYWYRQTLGQGPEFLTYFQNEAQLEKSRLLSDRFSAERPKGSFSTLEIQRTEQGDSAMYLCASSSPSRDRVAEAFFGQGTRLTVV.

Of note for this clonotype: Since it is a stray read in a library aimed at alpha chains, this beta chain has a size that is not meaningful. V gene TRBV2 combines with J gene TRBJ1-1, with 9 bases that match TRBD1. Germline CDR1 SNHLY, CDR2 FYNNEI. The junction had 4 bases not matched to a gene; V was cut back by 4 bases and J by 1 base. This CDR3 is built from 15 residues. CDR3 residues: CASSGTGEGNTEAFF. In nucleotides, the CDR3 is TGTGCCAGCAGTGGGACAGGGGAAGGGAACACTGAAGCTTTCTTT.